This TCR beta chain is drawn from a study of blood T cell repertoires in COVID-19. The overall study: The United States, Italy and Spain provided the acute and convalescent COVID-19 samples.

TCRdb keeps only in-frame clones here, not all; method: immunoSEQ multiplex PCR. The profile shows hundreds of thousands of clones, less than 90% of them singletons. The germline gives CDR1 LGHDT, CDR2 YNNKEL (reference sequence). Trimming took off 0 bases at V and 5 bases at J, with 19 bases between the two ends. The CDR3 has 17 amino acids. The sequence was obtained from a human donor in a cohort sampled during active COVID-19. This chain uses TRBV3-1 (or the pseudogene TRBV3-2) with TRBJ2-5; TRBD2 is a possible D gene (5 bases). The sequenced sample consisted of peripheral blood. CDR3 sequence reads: CASSQDPVTPPGETQYF. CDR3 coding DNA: TGTGCCAGCAGCCAAGATCCGGTAACCCCCCCGGGGGAGACCCAGTACTTC.